This passage covers 2 T cell receptor beta chains from one sample sequenced in a study of T cell responses to AZD1222 COVID-19 vaccine. Some clones are missing from TCRdb's copy, which holds only in-frame ones; the method was immunoSEQ multiplex PCR. Found here are 150,000 to 200,000 clones, about 90% of them singletons; the top ten hold less than 3%. The source material was peripheral blood, sampled on day 0 of AZD1222 vaccination. Receptor source: an adult in good health.

V and J are TRBV5-8 and TRBJ2-7; 10 bases are a match to TRBD1. CDR1 is SGHTS, CDR2 YDEGEE, per germline. V lost 3 bases to trimming and J lost 2 bases; unmatched junction nucleotides: 8. CDR3 length equals 16 residues. The CDR3: CASSSGSGQGTYEQYF. CDR3 coding DNA: TGTGCCAGCAGCTCCGGTTCGGGACAGGGGACCTACGAGCAGTACTTC.

The chain is built from TRBV23-1 and TRBJ2-7, with TRBD2 matching 8 bases. TRBV23-1 is flagged as an ORF with uncertain function. Trimming cost V 10 bases and J 4 bases; bases outside gene matches: 9. The CDR3 runs 13 residues. The CDR3 region is CANQREKSYEQYF. The DNA for the CDR3 is TGCGCCAACCAGCGGGAGAAGTCGTACGAGCAGTACTTC.